This paragraph reports one T cell receptor beta chain. The specificity of this receptor is unknown. Per-base qualities were not stored, and no clone one base away is much larger. The cysteine opens and the phenylalanine closes a CDR3 of 15 amino acids. This entry keeps only the CDR3 DNA: 45 bases, framed from base 1. CDR1 and CDR2 are read off the germline V gene as MGHRA and YSYEKL. The junction shows trimming of 0 bases on V and 6 bases on J, plus 13 bases between the germline ends. CD8 naive samples were obtained by positive selection for CCR7 among CD45RO-negative cells, yielding a CD45RA+CCR7+ population from which TemRA cells were excluded. Healthy HIV-negative adults with no recently reported acute infections or vaccinations were included as donors. All donors were Caucasian adults living in Nashville, Tennessee, USA. Blood was collected by leukapheresis, and PBMCs were isolated by Ficoll-Histopaque density gradient centrifugation and then cryopreserved in liquid nitrogen vapor phase. Analytical flow cytometry was used to check the purity and quantity of every magnetically sorted T cell population. Each sorted fraction had its genomic DNA isolated and then quantified by UV absorbance on a Nanodrop 2000c.

Using the deep immunoSEQ assay, TCR CDR3 regions were amplified from genomic DNA by multiplex PCR. Extracted genomic DNA from each cell subset was distributed evenly across all wells of several immunoSEQ 96-well plates, and each plate was treated as a replicate. For sorted subsets, roughly 0.2 ug genomic DNA, equal to 25,000 to 35,000 T cell genomes, was loaded into each replicate PCR. Purified libraries were quantified with a Qubit 3.0 fluorometer, sized on a Bioanalyzer 2100, and re-quantified with the KAPA Library Quantification kit. Every immunoSEQ 96-well plate was sequenced on a separate single-read 150-cycle Illumina NextSeq 550 flow cell. Per the original workflow: The immunoSEQ output contained only junctional sequences without quality scores, so filtering could not match that applied to full-length reads. To assign V/J genes and CDR3, sequences were annotated using PyIR, a Python wrapper for IgBLAST v1.9, with IMGT germline references. Reads with weak V/J assignments (E-value above 1e-6), missing CDR3, stop codons, out-of-frame junctions, or ambiguous translated residues were removed. V3J clonotypes were defined by identical inferred V gene, J gene, and CDR3 amino acid sequence. Percentage overlap between repertoires was calculated by dividing the number of shared unique clonotypes by the size of the smaller repertoire. Richness of each repertoire was evaluated using RTK rarefaction, the Chao1 estimator, and Recon v2.1 estimates of unobserved clonotypes. Generation probabilities were computed with OLGA for all TCRbeta clonotypes obtained by the gDNA method from a few donors. TCRdb provides this immuneACCESS table in a form limited to in-frame rearrangements. Some clones are lacking; in checked studies, under half of them reflect an unresolved V gene, and why the rest are absent is not known. The V and J calls and clone size are taken from that table; D and trimming were inferred from the DNA. Counted in this sample were some 580,000 clones; 95% to 98% of them appeared once. Around 0.3% of the sample is taken by the ten largest.

This sample was included in a study of shared clonotypes between healthy human individuals (dated by TCRdb to the early 2020s). As for the study more broadly: The cohort included three men and a couple of women between 18 and 49 years of age. To increase sequencing depth and limit assay-specific biases, TCR repertoire library preparation and sequencing were carried out by different laboratories using diverse techniques. The study deeply sequenced blood TCR repertoires of about five healthy adults to estimate repertoire size and the extent of clonotype sharing between individuals. Per donor, leukapheresis produced somewhere between about 0.94 and 9.5 billion PBMCs. For each donor, CD4 naive and CD4 memory were each given three plates, CD8 naive was given two plates, and CD8 memory was given one plate. The research as a whole found: Compared with non-shared clonotypes, the clonotypes found in all four sorted-subset donors had higher generation probabilities. Pairwise subsampling led to the expectation that sequencing depth would affect the degree of clonotype sharing among donors. Even with the large sequencing depth, rarefaction of the sorted-subset datasets indicated that sequencing was incomplete. Larger estimated clonotype richness was generally found for naive subsets than for memory subsets. When four donors were compared, the shared fraction of clonotypes was about 5.2% for naive CD4, over 3% for naive CD8, roughly 2.5% for memory CD4, and 0.35% to 0.4% for memory CD8. The small number of donors limited the genetic and exposure-history diversity represented. Only blood was sampled, and tissue TCR repertoires likely differ from those in blood.

The clonotype was recovered from a man younger than 45 in good health. Sample: naive CD8+ T cells sorted from blood. Per the publication, the cell subset or site label means: CD45RA+CCR7+. The chain couples TRBV4-1 to TRBJ2-3, with the D gene tentatively TRBD1 or TRBD2, based on 5 matching bases in each. The bases read TGCGCCAGCAGCCAAGAGAACGGGGCCTGGGATACGCAGTATTTT. It translates as CASSQENGAWDTQYF.